This T cell receptor beta chain was sequenced during a study of CD8+ T cells in alopecia areata. Specified treatment: oral pan-JAK inhibitor, 5-10 mg twice daily. Following RNA extraction, reverse transcription yielded cDNA that acted as the sequencing template. The protocol was immunoSEQ multiplex PCR, while the TCRdb copy is restricted to in-frame clones and leaves out a portion. The data show around 210,000 clones, less than 65% seen once. This CDR3 has 12 amino acids. The V segment lost 6 bases and the J segment 10 bases; nucleotides outside the gene matches: 7. Germline-derived CDR1 and CDR2 are SGHTA and FQGNSA. This clone showed up just a few times. Its antigen is not identified. Study-level points and caveats: Scalp samples also yield sequences of resident alphabeta T cells from normal skin.

The sequencing used CD4+ T cells sorted from blood, collected at week 4, from a patient treated with tofacitinib. This clonotype originated in a human donor with alopecia areata. The chain carries TRBV7-2 and TRBJ2-3; 7 bases match TRBD1. CDR3 sequence (DNA): TGTGCCAGCAGGCCAGGGGGTGATGCGCAGTATTTT. Amino acid sequence: CASRPGGDAQYF.